This entry lists 21 T cell receptor beta chains sequenced from one sample in a study of cytomegalovirus exposure and HLA in healthy donors. 60 Vbeta and 13 Jbeta primers were used in PCR. TCRdb's copy holds only in-frame clones and misses some; the assay was immunoSEQ multiplex PCR. The profile shows some 150,000 clones, approximately 84% of them singletons. The sequenced sample was PBMCs. All receptors derive from a woman under 30 in good health and CMV-seronegative.

V gene TRBV29-1 combines with J gene TRBJ2-5; 14 bases align to TRBD2. The closer fit of TRBJ2-7 to the DNA end suggests the J call may be wrong. Germline V gene data show CDR1 as SQVTM and CDR2 as ANQGSEA. CDR3 length: 13 residues. The CDR3 DNA reads as TGCAGCGTCGGGACTAGCGGGAGCCACGAGCAGTACTTC. Translating it yields CSVGTSGSHEQYF.

CDR3: CATSRRKDRRNTEAFF. The CDR3 DNA reads TGTGCCACCAGCAGGAGAAAGGACAGGAGAAACACTGAAGCTTTCTTT. The chain links TRBV15 to TRBJ1-1; 7 bases are shared with TRBD1. This CDR3 comprises 16 residues. J was trimmed by 2 bases and V by 3 bases; bases with no gene match: 9. CDR1 LNHNV and CDR2 YYDKDF come from the germline V gene (reference sequence).

V usage is TRBV4-1 and J usage is TRBJ2-1, with TRBD2 matching over 7 bases. J gave up 8 bases and V 2 bases, and 18 bases lay outside the gene matches. CDR3 length equals 18 residues. Per the germline V gene, CDR1 is MGHRA and CDR2 is YSYEKL. The DNA for the CDR3 is TGCGCCAGCAGCCAAATACGTTTGAGCGGGGATGCCCCACATGAGCAGTTCTTC. This sequence encodes CASSQIRLSGDAPHEQFF.

The rearrangement uses TRBV9 and TRBJ2-7; the match to TRBD2 covers 10 bases. The J segment lost 6 bases and the V segment lost 0 bases, leaving 6 bases of the junction unmatched. CDR3 length equals 15 residues. Germline CDR1 is SGDLS and CDR2 is YYNGEE. DNA for the CDR3: TGTGCCAGCAGCGTAGAAACTAGCGGGAAGGGCGAGCAGTACTTC. This gives the protein CASSVETSGKGEQYF. Together with reference TRBV9 and TRBJ2-7, the CDR3 gives the full variable domain: DSGVTQTPKHLITATGQRVTLRCSPRSGDLSVYWYQQSLDQGLQFLIQYYNGEERAKGNILERFSAQQFPDLHSELNLSSLELGDSALYFCASSVETSGKGEQYFGPGTRLTVT.

This clone was seen only a few times. This chain links TRBV28 with TRBJ1-6; no definite D call. The V and J ends lost 9 bases and 4 bases respectively, with 19 bases between them. The CDR3 runs to 16 residues. CDR1 is MDHEN and CDR2 is SYDVKM in the germline V gene. CDR3 region: CASLVSRRTYNSPLHF. Written as DNA, the CDR3 is TGTGCCAGTCTTGTATCTCGCCGGACTTATAATTCACCCCTCCACTTT.

V and J are TRBV7-9 and TRBJ2-7; 11 bases are a match to TRBD1. With 5 bases clipped from V and 0 bases from J, the junction kept 3 bases outside the gene matches. Germline CDR1 reads SEHNR; CDR2 reads FQNEAQ (reference sequence). The CDR3 loop spans 15 amino acids. The CDR3 coding sequence is TGTGCCAGCAGCCGGACAGGGGGCAACTCCTACGAGCAGTACTTC. Its translation is CASSRTGGNSYEQYF. The complete variable domain, with remaining parts taken from reference TRBV7-9 and TRBJ2-7, reads DTGVSQNPRHKITKRGQNVTFRCDPISEHNRLYWYRQTLGQGPEFLTYFQNEAQLEKSRLLSDRFSAERPKGSFSTLEIQRTEQGDSAMYLCASSRTGGNSYEQYFGPGTRLTVT.

The chain uses TRBV19 and TRBJ2-7; 9 bases map to TRBD2. The germline V gene encodes CDR1 LNHDA and CDR2 SQIVND (reference sequence). The CDR3 is made up of 16 amino acids. The J segment lost 7 bases and the V segment lost 5 bases, leaving 15 bases of the junction unmatched. The CDR3 coding sequence is TGTGCCAGTAGTTCATTAGCGGGAGCCACGATGAGGGAGCAGTACTTC. Encoded protein: CASSSLAGATMREQYF.

The V and J genes are TRBV11-3 and TRBJ2-2, with D uncertain. V was pared by 7 bases and J by 1 base, with 7 bases between. CDR1 is SGHNT, CDR2 YENEEA, per germline. The CDR3 is 13 amino acids. As DNA, the CDR3 is TGTGCCAGCACCCGAGGGAACACCGGGGAGCTGTTTTTT. Amino acids: CASTRGNTGELFF.

The rearrangement uses TRBV19 and TRBJ1-5; D uncertain. The CDR3 consists of 16 residues. Germline V gene lookup returns CDR1 LNHDA and CDR2 SQIVND (reference sequence). V lost 1 base to trimming and J lost 3 bases, with 13 bases between them. CDR3 in amino acids: CASSIAARTANQPQHF. The DNA of the CDR3 is TGTGCCAGTAGTATAGCAGCCCGGACTGCCAATCAGCCCCAGCATTTT.

The V and J genes are TRBV10-3 and TRBJ2-1, with 15 bases fitting TRBD2. Germline CDR1 is ENHRY and CDR2 is SYGVKD. The J segment lost 7 bases and the V segment lost 6 bases, leaving 4 bases of the junction unmatched. The CDR3 loop spans 15 amino acids. CDR3 loop: CAISPGTSGGNEQFF. The CDR3 DNA follows: TGTGCCATCAGCCCAGGGACTAGCGGGGGGAATGAGCAGTTCTTC.

This chain joins TRBV30 and TRBJ1-4; TRBD1 agrees at 8 bases. Germline V lookup: CDR1 GTSNPN, CDR2 SVGIG (reference sequence). The CDR3 sequence is 15 residues long. V dropped 2 bases and J dropped 7; count of bases not matched to a gene: 9. CDR3 sequence: CAWSLQGGGSEKLFF. DNA of the CDR3: TGTGCCTGGAGTTTACAGGGGGGAGGGAGTGAAAAACTGTTTTTT.

The chain is built from TRBV10-1 and TRBJ2-7; 13 nucleotides match TRBD2. This CDR3 has 16 residues. Losses at the gene ends were 5 bases for V and 2 bases for J; bases not matched to a gene: 6. CDR1 and CDR2 from the germline V gene are WNHNN and SYGVQD (reference sequence). CDR3 sequence reads: CASSKGLAGFPYEQYF. The CDR3 nucleotides are TGCGCCAGCAGTAAGGGACTAGCGGGGTTCCCCTACGAGCAGTACTTC.

V and J are TRBV9 and TRBJ2-7; weak D call: TRBD2 (6 bases). Between the trimmed V and J ends, which lost 3 bases and 3 bases, there was a span of 16 bases. The CDR3 totals 15 residues. Germline V gene data show CDR1 as SGDLS and CDR2 as YYNGEE. CDR3 coding DNA: TGTGCCAGCAGCGCCGGATTTGCGGGATACTACGAGCAGTACTTC. It codes for CASSAGFAGYYEQYF.

The chain has TRBV28 and TRBJ2-2; weak D call: TRBD1 (5 bases). Trimming cost V 6 bases and J 8 bases, with 10 bases left between them. The germline V gene has CDR1 MDHEN and CDR2 SYDVKM. This CDR3 comprises 12 residues. CDR3 region: CASRTAAGELFF. The DNA for the CDR3 is TGTGCCAGCAGGACAGCCGCTGGGGAGCTGTTTTTT.

The J gene is TRBJ1-3, the V gene TRBV6-1; 8 bases map to TRBD1. This CDR3 is 17 amino acids long. Germline V gene lookup returns CDR1 MNHNS and CDR2 SASEGT. V shed 3 bases, J shed 3 bases, and the junction held 10 bases outside the gene matches. The CDR3 sequence is CASSDRGRSPFGNTIYF. CDR3 in DNA: TGTGCCAGCAGTGACAGGGGGCGGTCCCCATTTGGAAACACCATATATTTT.

J is TRBJ2-7 and V is TRBV4-3; the match to TRBD2 covers 11 bases. Trimming at V came to 5 bases and at J to 3 bases, leaving 9 bases not matched to a gene. Germline CDR1 reads LGHNA; CDR2 reads YSLEER. The CDR3 has 16 residues. The CDR3 region has the DNA TGCGCCAGCAGCAGCACCCCGGGACTAGCGGACTACGAGCAGTACTTC. Its translation is CASSSTPGLADYEQYF.

The chain recombines TRBV28 with TRBJ1-5; D gene uncertain. The CDR3 contains 13 residues. CDR1 is MDHEN, CDR2 SYDVKM, per germline. Deletions cut 2 bases from V and 7 bases from J, with 9 bases between. CDR3 loop: CASSLEFIQPQHF. As DNA, the CDR3 is TGTGCCAGCAGTTTAGAGTTCATCCAGCCCCAGCATTTT.

The chain joins TRBV29-1 to TRBJ1-5, with 7 bases aligning to TRBD1. Germline V gene lookup returns CDR1 SQVTM and CDR2 ANQGSEA. The V and J ends lost 7 bases and 0 bases, in that order; junction bases with no gene match: 6. The CDR3 is 14 residues long. The CDR3 DNA sequence: TGCAGCGCATCGACAGGGAATAGCAATCAGCCCCAGCATTTT. This encodes CSASTGNSNQPQHF.

J is TRBJ2-1 and V is TRBV5-1; 9 bases align to TRBD1. Germline loops: CDR1 SGHRS, CDR2 YFSETQ. V gave up 6 bases and J gave up 4 bases; unmatched junction bases: 5. This CDR3 comprises 14 residues. The CDR3 protein is CASTPGQGYNEQFF. The CDR3 nucleotides read TGCGCCAGCACGCCGGGACAGGGTTACAATGAGCAGTTCTTC.

The chain is built from TRBV14 and TRBJ2-5; 8 bases agree with TRBD1. Per germline, CDR1 SGHDN and CDR2 FVKESK. The CDR3 length is 14 residues. The V gene end was trimmed by 4 bases and the J gene end by 3 bases; junction bases not matched to a gene: 4. This chain's CDR3 is CASSRHRGKETQYF. CDR3 DNA: TGTGCCAGCAGCCGACACAGGGGGAAAGAGACCCAGTACTTC.

The chain joins TRBV28 to TRBJ1-2; D is possibly TRBD1 (5 bases). The V and J ends lost 3 bases and 1 base respectively, with 15 bases between them. CDR3 length equals 16 residues. The germline V gene encodes CDR1 MDHEN and CDR2 SYDVKM. The CDR3 sequence is CASSFFSEGHNYGYTF. CDR3 bases: TGTGCCAGCAGTTTCTTCTCGGAGGGGCATAACTATGGCTACACCTTC.